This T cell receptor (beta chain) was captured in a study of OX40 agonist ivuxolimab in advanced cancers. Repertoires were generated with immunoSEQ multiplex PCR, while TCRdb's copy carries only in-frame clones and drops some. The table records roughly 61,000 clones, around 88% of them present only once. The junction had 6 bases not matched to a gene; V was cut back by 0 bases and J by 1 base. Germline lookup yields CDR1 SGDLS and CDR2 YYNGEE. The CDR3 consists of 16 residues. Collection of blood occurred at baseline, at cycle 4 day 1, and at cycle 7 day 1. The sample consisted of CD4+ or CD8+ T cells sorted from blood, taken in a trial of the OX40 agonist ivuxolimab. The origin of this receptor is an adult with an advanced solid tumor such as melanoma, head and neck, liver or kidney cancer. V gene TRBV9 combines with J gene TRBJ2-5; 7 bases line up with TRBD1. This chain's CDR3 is CASSVAQGVGQETQYF. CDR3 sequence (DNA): TGTGCCAGCAGCGTAGCTCAGGGGGTCGGCCAAGAGACCCAGTACTTC.